These 3 T cell receptor beta chains originate from one sample sequenced in a study of cytomegalovirus exposure and HLA in healthy donors. PCR primers comprised 60 Vbeta and 13 Jbeta primers. Sequencing used immunoSEQ multiplex PCR; TCRdb keeps in-frame clones, though not all of them. The sample has around 180,000 clones; roughly 80% are singletons. Sequencing was carried out using PBMCs. The origin of the receptors is a male donor in good health and CMV-seronegative.

The rearrangement uses TRBV5-1 and TRBJ1-2; 11 positions agree with TRBD1. Germline CDR1 SGHRS, CDR2 YFSETQ. The CDR3 totals 15 residues. Unmatched junction bases numbered 14, after V lost 3 bases and J lost 13 bases. The CDR3 sequence: CASSSGQGARLLVTF. CDR3 nucleotides: TGCGCCAGCAGCTCCGGACAGGGGGCGCGTCTGCTAGTCACCTTC.

Concerning this clone itself: The junction differs from germline at one of its ends, possibly a read error. Other nucleotide sequences from this sample produce the same CDR3. This chain uses TRBV13 with TRBJ2-2; TRBD2 aligns across 12 bases. This CDR3 has 16 amino acids. Germline CDR1 reads PRHDT; CDR2 reads FYEKMQ (reference sequence). The CDR3 DNA is TGTGCCAGCAGCTTGCTAGCGGGGGGGCCCGACGGGGAGCTGTTCTTT. Protein product: CASSLLAGGPDGELFF.

V and J are TRBV5-1 and TRBJ1-3; perhaps TRBD1 as D (5 bases). The V end was cut by 9 bases, the J end by 1 base, with 8 bases between. From germline, CDR1 is SGHRS and CDR2 YFSETQ. The CDR3 runs 12 residues. In DNA, the CDR3 is TGCGCCACCCGGGGGTCTGGAAACACCATATATTTT. Translating gives CATRGSGNTIYF.